This T cell receptor (beta chain) was sequenced during a study of T cell responses to AZD1222 COVID-19 vaccine. Points from the study as a whole: Unmutated variant regions are reportedly targeted by nearly half of spike-specific TCRs. Repertoires were obtained only post-peak T cell response.

Here immunoSEQ multiplex PCR was the method, and the copy in TCRdb shows in-frame clones only, minus some. The table has 85,000 to 120,000 clones, 90% seen once; the top ten hold approximately 8%. Trimming cost V 6 bases and J 8 bases; bases outside gene matches: 8. The germline V gene has CDR1 SNHLY and CDR2 FYNNEI. The CDR3 sequence is 13 residues long. As for this clone: Its matching antigen is unknown.

The chain links TRBV2 to TRBJ1-1, with TRBD1 matching over 8 bases. The clonotype originates from an adult who received the AZD1222 COVID-19 vaccine. The sample consisted of peripheral blood, taken 28 days after the second AZD1222 dose. This chain's CDR3 is CASSYARQGEAFF. CDR3 coding DNA: TGTGCCAGCAGCTATGCCCGACAGGGGGAAGCTTTCTTT.